The clone carrying this TCR beta chain appeared a few times. Sequencing libraries of naive CD8 cells derived from about 20,000 to 1,000,000 sorted cells with 10%, 30% or 50% RNA. Naive CD8 T cells were sorted, and the gate applied was CD8+CD4-CCR7+CD45RA+. TCRdb re-analysed the PCR reads in MiXCR, keeping a single row per CDR3 protein. The sample holds a few hundred thousand distinct CDR3 sequences, about 25% seen once. The sample belongs to a study of molecular identifiers for immune sequencing clone quantification. Study-wide context: Split five ways in replicates, RNA from roughly 20,000 or 100,000 naive CD8 cells had four portions sequenced.

The V end was cut by 3 bases, the J end by 1 base, with 22 bases between. The V gene's germline CDR1 is MDHEN and CDR2 SYDVKM. CDR3 size: 18 residues. V and J are TRBV28 and TRBJ2-7; D is unresolved. The receptor was derived from a human donor in good health. Some libraries in this study had Jurkat cell RNA spiked in. The specimen was naive CD8+ T cells from blood, with Jurkat cell RNA spiked in. The subset here: FACS-sorted CD8+CD4-CCR7+CD45RA+ naive T cells. CDR3 residues: CASSFDRLAVGSSYEQYF. The CDR3 DNA reads as TGTGCCAGCAGTTTTGATCGCTTGGCGGTTGGCTCGTCCTACGAGCAGTACTTC.